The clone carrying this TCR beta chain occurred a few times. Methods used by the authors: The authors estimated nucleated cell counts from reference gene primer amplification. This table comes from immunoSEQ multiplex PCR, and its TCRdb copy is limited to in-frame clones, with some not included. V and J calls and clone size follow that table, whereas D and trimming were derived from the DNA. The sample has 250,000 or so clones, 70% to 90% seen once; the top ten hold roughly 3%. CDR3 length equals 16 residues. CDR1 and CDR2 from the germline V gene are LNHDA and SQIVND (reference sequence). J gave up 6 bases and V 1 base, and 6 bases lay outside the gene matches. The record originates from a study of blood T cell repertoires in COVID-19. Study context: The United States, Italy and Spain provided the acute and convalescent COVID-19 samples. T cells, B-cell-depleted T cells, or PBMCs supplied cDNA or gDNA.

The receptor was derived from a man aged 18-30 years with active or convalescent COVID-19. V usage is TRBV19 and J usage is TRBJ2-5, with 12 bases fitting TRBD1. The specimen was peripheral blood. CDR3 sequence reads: CASSIVGTGGGKTQYF. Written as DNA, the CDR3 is TGTGCCAGTAGTATAGTTGGGACAGGGGGCGGAAAGACCCAGTACTTC.